This entry is about one TCR beta chain. Sequenced by immunoSEQ multiplex PCR; TCRdb stores in-frame clones only, minus some. The table includes roughly 100,000 clones, roughly 90% detected once. The germline V gene encodes CDR1 LNHNV and CDR2 YYDKDF (reference sequence). The CDR3 has 16 residues. V lost 3 bases and J lost 5, with 14 bases in between. The sample comes from a study of OX40 agonist ivuxolimab in advanced cancers. Study at large: Allowance was made for prior anti-PD-1, anti-PD-L1 or anti-CTLA-4 therapy, and roughly 40% had some.

This chain connects TRBV15 to TRBJ1-6; D unclear. The origin of this receptor is an adult with an advanced solid tumor such as melanoma, head and neck, liver or kidney cancer. Source: CD4+ or CD8+ T cells sorted from blood, taken in a trial of the OX40 agonist ivuxolimab. The DNA of the CDR3 is TGTGCCACCAGCAGGGATCCCGGGAATAATAATTCACCCCTCCACTTT. This encodes CATSRDPGNNNSPLHF.